This T cell receptor (beta chain) is from a study of shared clonotypes between healthy human individuals. General study results and limits: The study found lower generation probabilities in non-shared clonotypes than in those shared by all four donors.

As concerns this clone: Its antigen is unidentified.

Assay used: immunoSEQ multiplex PCR; TCRdb lists only in-frame clones, some missing. The sample gives about 2.1 million clones, just over 90% of which show up once; 1.5% to 2% is in the top ten. Naive-designated CD8 cells lacked CD45RO, were positively enriched for CCR7, and omitted terminally differentiated effector memory CD45RA+ cells. V was pared by 10 bases and J by 5 bases, with 17 bases between. Looked up from germline, CDR1 is LNHDA and CDR2 is SQIVND (reference sequence). The CDR3 length is 13 residues. Material: naive CD8+ T cells from PBMCs. The rearrangement links TRBV19 to TRBJ2-5; TRBD2 might be the D (6 bases). The receptor's source is a man younger than 30 in good health. Some clones in this sample may be carry-over from other donors' samples. In nucleotides, the CDR3 is TGTGCCACGTCGGGGAGGCCGAGGGAGACCCAGTACTTC. Encoded protein: CATSGRPRETQYF.